The T cell receptor (beta chain) under discussion was sequenced for a study of blood T cell repertoires in COVID-19. Study context: The United States, Italy and Spain were the sources of the acute and convalescent COVID-19 samples. PBMCs, B-cell-depleted T cells, or T cells provided the cDNA or gDNA that made up the material.

The trim removed 5 bases at V and 7 bases at J, leaving 6 bases unmatched. The germline V gene encodes CDR1 SNHLY and CDR2 FYNNEI. The CDR3 length is 14 residues. As handled by the study authors: Scientists estimated how many nucleated cells there were by amplifying reference gene primers. Method: immunoSEQ multiplex PCR; TCRdb's copy keeps in-frame clones and lacks some. D and trimming were read from the DNA, whereas the V and J calls and clone size are those reported in that table. The table has 40,000 to 55,000 clones, 82% seen once. Sequencing used peripheral blood. This sequence was found in a human donor with acute or convalescent COVID-19. The donor label of this sample is uncertain. V and J are TRBV2 and TRBJ1-5; 9 positions match TRBD1. The CDR3 DNA follows: TGTGCCAGCAGTTGGACAGGGGAGAGCCAGCCCCAGCATTTT. This codes for CASSWTGESQPQHF.